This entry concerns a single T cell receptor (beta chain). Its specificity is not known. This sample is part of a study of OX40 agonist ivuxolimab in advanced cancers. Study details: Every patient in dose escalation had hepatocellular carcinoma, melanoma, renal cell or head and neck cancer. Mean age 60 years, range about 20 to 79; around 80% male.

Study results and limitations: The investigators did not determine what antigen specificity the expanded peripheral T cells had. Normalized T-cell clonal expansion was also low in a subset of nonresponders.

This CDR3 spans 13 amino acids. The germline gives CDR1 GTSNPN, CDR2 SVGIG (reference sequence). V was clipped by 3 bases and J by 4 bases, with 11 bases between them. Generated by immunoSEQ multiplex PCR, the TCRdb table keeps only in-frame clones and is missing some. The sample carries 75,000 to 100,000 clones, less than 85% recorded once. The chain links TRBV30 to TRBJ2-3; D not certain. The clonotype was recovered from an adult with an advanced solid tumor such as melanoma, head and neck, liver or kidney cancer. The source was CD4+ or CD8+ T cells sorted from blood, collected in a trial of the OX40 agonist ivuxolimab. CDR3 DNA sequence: TGTGCCTGGAGCGTTGGTAGCTCAGATACGCAGTATTTT. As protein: CAWSVGSSDTQYF.